Below, one T cell receptor beta chain is given with its context. Its specificity is unknown. Some clones are missing from TCRdb's copy, which holds only in-frame ones; the method was immunoSEQ multiplex PCR. The sample has about 92,000 clones, 83% seen once; the top ten hold approximately 17%. The sample comes from a study of graft-versus-host responses after intestinal transplantation. CDR3 length: 12 residues. V dropped 2 bases and J dropped 7 bases, with 11 bases sitting between them. Germline CDR1 is SQVTM and CDR2 is ANQGSEA. Study observations and caveats: Investigators detected GvH clones in recipient marrow, with some emerging earlier in ileum or blood. Patients with graft-donor T cell macrochimerism had high graft-versus-host to host-versus-graft clonal ratios in allografts.

The clonotype comes from a human donor who received an intestinal transplant. The chain combines TRBV29-1 with TRBJ1-1, with D unresolved. Sample: unstimulated CD8+ T cells sorted from spleen or lymph node cells, taken before intestinal transplant. This chain's CDR3 is CSVEKGLLEAFF. CDR3 bases: TGCAGCGTTGAAAAAGGTCTGCTTGAAGCTTTCTTT.